The 18 T cell receptor beta chains listed next were all sequenced from one sample in a study of CD8 T cells in ankylosing spondylitis. TCRdb independently ran MiXCR on the 5' RACE reads; one entry per CDR3 protein. Of under 850,000 distinct CDR3 sequences in the sample, 19% were seen once. Study outcomes and limitations: Characteristic, it appeared, of ankylosing spondylitis blood was a TCR beta motif of eight or nine highly homologous variants.

Their cognate antigens are unknown. The specimen was blood, either unsorted or a sorted T cell fraction (not recorded which). Receptors were obtained from a male donor with ankylosing spondylitis.

V usage is TRBV4-1 and J usage is TRBJ2-2; D is unclear. The V gene lost 0 bases and the J gene lost 3 bases, with 5 bases spanning the gap. The length of the CDR3 is 14 residues. Germline values: CDR1 MGHRA, CDR2 YSYEKL. This CDR3 reads CASSQDLYTGELFF. The CDR3 DNA reads as TGCGCCAGCAGCCAAGATCTGTACACCGGGGAGCTGTTTTTT.

This clonotype was recorded many times. The gene calls are TRBV11-2 and TRBJ1-6, with D possibly being TRBD1 (6 bases). The germline gives CDR1 SGHAT, CDR2 FQNNGV. This CDR3 has 17 amino acids. V lost 5 bases, J lost 9 bases, and 23 bases lay in between. The CDR3 loop is CASSLYSTGLGTSPLHF. The CDR3 DNA reads as TGTGCCAGCAGCCTATACTCGACAGGTTTGGGTACTTCACCCCTCCACTTT.

This clonotype showed up just once. This chain uses TRBV7-6 with TRBJ2-6; the match to TRBD2 covers 11 bases. V was clipped by 5 bases and J by 0 bases; unmatched bases: 15. The CDR3 length is 21 residues. CDR1 and CDR2 (germline): SGHVS, FNYEAQ. Here the CDR3 reads CASSTLAGGFLPVSGANVLTF. For the CDR3, the DNA is TGTGCCAGCAGCACCTTAGCGGGAGGGTTCCTCCCGGTCTCTGGGGCCAACGTCCTGACTTTC. The full variable domain, completed using reference TRBV7-6 and TRBJ2-6, is GAGVSQSPRYKVTKRGQDVALRCDPISGHVSLYWYRQALGQGPEFLTYFNYEAQQDKSGLPNDRFSAERPEGSISTLTIQRTEQRDSAMYRCASSTLAGGFLPVSGANVLTFGAGSRLTVL.

The rearrangement links TRBV4-2 to TRBJ2-3; D is possibly TRBD1 or TRBD2 (6 bases each). This CDR3 spans 17 amino acids. Germline V gene lookup returns CDR1 LGHNA and CDR2 YNFKEQ. V lost 3 bases to trimming and J lost 2 bases, with 18 bases between them. This CDR3 is CASSQGGGVRATDTQYF. The CDR3 DNA sequence: TGTGCCAGCAGCCAGGGGGGCGGGGTCCGGGCCACAGATACGCAGTATTTT.

This clonotype was counted many times. Written as DNA, the CDR3 is TGTGCCAGCAGCACAGATAAGGATCAGCCCCAGCATTTT. Its protein product is CASSTDKDQPQHF. The chain is built from TRBV7-2 and TRBJ1-5, with D uncertain. The CDR3 is made up of 13 amino acids. Germline loops: CDR1 SGHTA, CDR2 FQGNSA. V lost 5 bases, J lost 5 bases, and 10 bases lay in between.

This clonotype was found a few times. The genes are TRBV7-8 and TRBJ2-3, with 10 bases aligning to TRBD2. V dropped 1 base and J dropped 6; count of bases not matched to a gene: 1. The CDR3 consists of 14 residues. Germline V gives CDR1 SGHVS, CDR2 FQNEAQ. The CDR3 DNA reads TGTGCCAGCAGCTTAGGTAGCGGGAGGGATACGCAGTATTTT. This sequence encodes CASSLGSGRDTQYF.

This clonotype was detected a few times. J is TRBJ1-1 and V is TRBV5-1, with a weak D call TRBD1 (6 bases). Per the germline V gene, CDR1 is SGHRS and CDR2 is YFSETQ. The germline V and J ends were trimmed by 4 bases and 6 bases, with 19 bases remaining between them. The CDR3 contains 15 residues. CDR3 in amino acids: CASSNQGGGGPEAFF. In nucleotides, the CDR3 is TGCGCCAGCAGCAATCAGGGAGGAGGGGGACCTGAAGCTTTCTTT.

This clonotype was observed a few times. The chain recombines TRBV3-1 with TRBJ2-5; D is perhaps TRBD1 (6 bases). CDR1 is LGHDT and CDR2 is YNNKEL in the germline V gene (reference sequence). CDR3 length equals 13 residues. V was pared by 6 bases and J by 2 bases, with 10 bases between. In DNA form, the CDR3 reads TGTGCCAGCAGGAGGGGGTCTCAAGAGACCCAGTACTTC. As protein: CASRRGSQETQYF.

The chain is built from TRBV12-3 or TRBV12-4 and TRBJ2-1; 9 bases align to TRBD2. With V trimmed by 2 bases and J by 8 bases, 4 bases remained unmatched. The CDR3 has 14 residues. CDR3 loop: CASSLRTSADEQFF. The CDR3 DNA sequence: TGTGCCAGCAGTTTAAGGACTAGCGCAGATGAGCAGTTCTTC.

The chain links TRBV7-9 to TRBJ1-4, with TRBD1 matching over 11 bases. The germline V gene has CDR1 SEHNR and CDR2 FQNEAQ (reference sequence). This CDR3 is 15 amino acids long. J lost 7 bases, V lost 5 bases, and 6 bases had no gene match. CDR3 region: CASSPWTGGGEKLFF. DNA of the CDR3: TGTGCCAGCAGCCCCTGGACAGGGGGCGGTGAAAAACTGTTTTTT.

This chain links TRBV20-1 with TRBJ1-1; D remains ambiguous. The germline gives CDR1 DFQATT, CDR2 SNEGSKA (reference sequence). The CDR3 consists of 12 residues. V dropped 4 bases and J dropped 1 base, with 7 bases sitting between them. CDR3 loop: CSANYPNTEAFF. The CDR3 nucleotides are TGCAGTGCTAATTACCCGAACACTGAAGCTTTCTTT.

This clonotype has only a few counts. The V and J genes are TRBV29-1 and TRBJ2-5; the D gene could be TRBD1 or TRBD2 (5 bases each). The CDR3 is 14 amino acids. Deletions cut 0 bases from V and 2 bases from J, with 10 bases between. Germline CDR1 is SQVTM and CDR2 is ANQGSEA. CDR3 sequence: CSVEDRDGQETQYF. CDR3 nucleotide sequence: TGCAGCGTTGAAGATCGGGACGGACAAGAGACCCAGTACTTC.

The rearrangement links TRBV7-2 to TRBJ2-1; 9 bases match TRBD2. This CDR3 contains 15 residues. The germline V gene has CDR1 SGHTA and CDR2 FQGNSA. Germline trimming cut 5 bases from V and 7 bases from J; bases unmatched to any gene: 9. In nucleotides, the CDR3 is TGTGCCAGCAGCCCCTCTGCGGGGGGGCTTAATGAGCAGTTCTTC. Translation: CASSPSAGGLNEQFF.

This clonotype was recorded once. CDR3 region: CASSARQGGNSPLHF. The CDR3 DNA follows: TGTGCCAGCAGCGCCCGACAGGGGGGAAATTCACCCCTCCACTTT. This chain joins TRBV7-9 and TRBJ1-6; 9 bases are shared with TRBD1. V lost 5 bases, J lost 7 bases, and 6 bases stayed unmatched. This CDR3 is 15 amino acids long. The germline V gene encodes CDR1 SEHNR and CDR2 FQNEAQ (reference sequence).

The genes are TRBV11-1 and TRBJ1-1; D is possibly TRBD1 (6 bases). CDR1 SGHAT and CDR2 FQDESV come from the germline V gene (reference sequence). This CDR3 is 15 amino acids long. V dropped 5 bases and J dropped 4 bases, with 17 bases sitting between them. DNA for the CDR3: TGTGCCAGCAGCGCCCAGGGGCGGGTAGGCACTGAAGCTTTCTTT. It codes for CASSAQGRVGTEAFF.

The genes are TRBV20-1 and TRBJ2-7; 9 nucleotides match TRBD1. The J segment lost 2 bases and the V segment lost 2 bases, leaving 13 bases of the junction unmatched. The CDR3 has 17 residues. Germline assignment: CDR1 DFQATT and CDR2 SNEGSKA (reference sequence). The CDR3 spells CSARLHSGTGTTYEQYF. The CDR3 DNA is TGCAGTGCTAGACTTCATTCCGGGACAGGGACTACCTACGAGCAGTACTTC.

There are a few counts of this clonotype. The chain recombines TRBV7-9 with TRBJ1-1; D possibly corresponds to TRBD1 (6 bases). The germline gives CDR1 SEHNR, CDR2 FQNEAQ (reference sequence). V was pared by 1 base and J by 1 base, with 10 bases between. The CDR3 is 15 amino acids. CDR3 DNA: TGTGCCAGCAGCTTAGTTAGCAGGGGGAACACTGAAGCTTTCTTT. Translating gives CASSLVSRGNTEAFF.

The chain joins TRBV6-5 to TRBJ2-2; no definite D call. V lost 2 bases and J 4 bases, leaving 14 bases between the germline ends. The CDR3 is 16 amino acids. CDR1 MNHEY and CDR2 SVGAGI come from the germline V gene. The CDR3 loop reads CASSYLPAVPTGELFF. CDR3 DNA sequence: TGTGCCAGCAGTTACCTCCCTGCGGTACCCACCGGGGAGCTGTTTTTT.